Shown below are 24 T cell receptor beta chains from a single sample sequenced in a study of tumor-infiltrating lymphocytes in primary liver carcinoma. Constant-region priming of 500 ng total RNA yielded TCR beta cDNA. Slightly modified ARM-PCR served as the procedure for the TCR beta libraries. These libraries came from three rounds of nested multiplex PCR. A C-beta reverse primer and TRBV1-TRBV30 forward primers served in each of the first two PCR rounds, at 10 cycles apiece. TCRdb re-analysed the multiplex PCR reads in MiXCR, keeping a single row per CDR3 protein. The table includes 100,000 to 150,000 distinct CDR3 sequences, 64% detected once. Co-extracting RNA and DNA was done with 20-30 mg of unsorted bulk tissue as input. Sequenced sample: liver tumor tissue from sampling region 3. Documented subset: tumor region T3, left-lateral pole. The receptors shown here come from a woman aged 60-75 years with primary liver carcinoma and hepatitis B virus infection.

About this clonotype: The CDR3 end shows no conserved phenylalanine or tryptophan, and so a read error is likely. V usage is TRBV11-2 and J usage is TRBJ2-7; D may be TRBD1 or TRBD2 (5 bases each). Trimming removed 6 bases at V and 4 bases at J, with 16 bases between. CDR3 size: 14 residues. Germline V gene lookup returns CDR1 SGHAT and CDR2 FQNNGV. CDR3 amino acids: CASRNPGLAYEQYL. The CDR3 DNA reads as TGTGCCAGCAGAAATCCGGGGCTAGCATACGAGCAGTACCTC.

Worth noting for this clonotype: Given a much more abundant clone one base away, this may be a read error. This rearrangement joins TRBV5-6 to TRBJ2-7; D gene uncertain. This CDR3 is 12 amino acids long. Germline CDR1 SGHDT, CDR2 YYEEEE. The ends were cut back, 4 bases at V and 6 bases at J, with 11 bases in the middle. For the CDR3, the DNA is TGTGCCAGCAGCACGGCCCTCTCCGAGCAGTACTTC. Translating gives CASSTALSEQYF.

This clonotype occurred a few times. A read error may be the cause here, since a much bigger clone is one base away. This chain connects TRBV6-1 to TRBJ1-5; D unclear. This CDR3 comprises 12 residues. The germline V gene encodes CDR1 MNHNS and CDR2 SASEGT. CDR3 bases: TGTACCAGCAGTCCCTGGGGTCAGCCCCAGCATTTT. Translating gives CTSSPWGQPQHF.

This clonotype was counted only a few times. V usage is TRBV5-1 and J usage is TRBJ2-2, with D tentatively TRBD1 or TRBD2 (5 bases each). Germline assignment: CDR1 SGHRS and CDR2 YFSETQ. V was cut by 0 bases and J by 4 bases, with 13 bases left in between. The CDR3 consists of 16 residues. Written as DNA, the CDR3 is TGCGCCAGCAGCTTGGCGGGACCCACCGGCACCGGGGAGCTGTTTTTT. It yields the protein CASSLAGPTGTGELFF.

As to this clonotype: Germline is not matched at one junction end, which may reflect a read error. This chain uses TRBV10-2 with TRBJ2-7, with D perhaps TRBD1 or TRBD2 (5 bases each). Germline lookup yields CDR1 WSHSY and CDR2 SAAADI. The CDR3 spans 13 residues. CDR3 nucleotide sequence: TGCGTCAGCAGTGAGTCGGGGCTTTACGAGCAGTACTTC. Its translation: CVSSESGLYEQYF.

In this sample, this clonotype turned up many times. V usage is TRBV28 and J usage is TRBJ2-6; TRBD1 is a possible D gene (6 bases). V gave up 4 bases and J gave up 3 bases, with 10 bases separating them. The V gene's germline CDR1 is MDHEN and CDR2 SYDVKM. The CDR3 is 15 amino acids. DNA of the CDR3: TGTGCCAGCAGTTCACAGGGTTATGGGGCCAACGTCCTGACTTTC. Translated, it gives CASSSQGYGANVLTF.

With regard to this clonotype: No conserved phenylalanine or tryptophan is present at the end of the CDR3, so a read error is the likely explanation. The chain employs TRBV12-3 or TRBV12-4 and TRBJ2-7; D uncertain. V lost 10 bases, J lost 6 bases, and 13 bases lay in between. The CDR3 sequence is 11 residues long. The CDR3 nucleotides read TGTGCCAACAGCCCCGGGCTCGAGCAGTACTTA. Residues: CANSPGLEQYL.

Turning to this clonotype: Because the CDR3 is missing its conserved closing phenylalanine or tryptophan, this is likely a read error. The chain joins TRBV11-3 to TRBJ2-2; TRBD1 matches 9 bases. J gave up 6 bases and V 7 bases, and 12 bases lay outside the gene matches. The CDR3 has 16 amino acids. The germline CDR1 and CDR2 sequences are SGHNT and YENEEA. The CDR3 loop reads CASNRATGGNAGELFS. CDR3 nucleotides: TGTGCCAGCAACCGAGCAACAGGGGGCAATGCCGGGGAGCTGTTTTCT.

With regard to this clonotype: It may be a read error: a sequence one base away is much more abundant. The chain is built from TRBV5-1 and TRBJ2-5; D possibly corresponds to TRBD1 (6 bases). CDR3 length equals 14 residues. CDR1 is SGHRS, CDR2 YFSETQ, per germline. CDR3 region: CASSPGTRQETRYF. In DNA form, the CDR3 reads TGCGCCAGCAGCCCCGGGACACGACAAGAGACCCGGTACTTC.

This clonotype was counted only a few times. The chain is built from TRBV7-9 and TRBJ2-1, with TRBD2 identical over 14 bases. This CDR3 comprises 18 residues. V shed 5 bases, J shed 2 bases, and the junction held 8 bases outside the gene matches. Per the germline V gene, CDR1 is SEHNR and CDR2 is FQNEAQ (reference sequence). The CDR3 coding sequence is TGTGCCAGCAGCGGAGGGACTAGCGGGAGAGGAGCCTACAATGAGCAGTTCTTC. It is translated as CASSGGTSGRGAYNEQFF. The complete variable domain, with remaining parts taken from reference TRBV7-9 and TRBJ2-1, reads DTGVSQNPRHKITKRGQNVTFRCDPISEHNRLYWYRQTLGQGPEFLTYFQNEAQLEKSRLLSDRFSAERPKGSFSTLEIQRTEQGDSAMYLCASSGGTSGRGAYNEQFFGPGTRLTVL.

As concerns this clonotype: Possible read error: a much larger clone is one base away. CDR3 loop: CASSLEEGSSGNTIYF. CDR3 sequence (DNA): TGTGCCAGCAGCTTGGAAGAAGGTAGCTCTGGAAACACCATATATTTT. The chain has TRBV5-6 and TRBJ1-3, with unresolved D. Germline CDR1 reads SGHDT; CDR2 reads YYEEEE. V dropped 0 bases and J dropped 0 bases, with 10 bases sitting between them. CDR3 length equals 16 residues.

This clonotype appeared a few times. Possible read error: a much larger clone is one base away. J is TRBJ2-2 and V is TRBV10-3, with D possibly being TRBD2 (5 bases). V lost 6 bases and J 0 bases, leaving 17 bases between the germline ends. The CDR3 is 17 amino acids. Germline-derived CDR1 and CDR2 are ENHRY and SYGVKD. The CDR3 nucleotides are TGTGCCATCAGGGGGATTAGCGCGACTTCGAACACCGGGGAGCTGTTTTTT. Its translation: CAIRGISATSNTGELFF.

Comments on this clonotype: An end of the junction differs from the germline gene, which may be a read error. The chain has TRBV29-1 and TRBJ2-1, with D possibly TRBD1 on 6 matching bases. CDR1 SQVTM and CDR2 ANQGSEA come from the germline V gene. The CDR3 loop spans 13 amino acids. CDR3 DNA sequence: TGCAGCGGTCGGGACACTTCCTATAATGAGCTGTTCTTC. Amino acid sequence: CSGRDTSYNELFF.

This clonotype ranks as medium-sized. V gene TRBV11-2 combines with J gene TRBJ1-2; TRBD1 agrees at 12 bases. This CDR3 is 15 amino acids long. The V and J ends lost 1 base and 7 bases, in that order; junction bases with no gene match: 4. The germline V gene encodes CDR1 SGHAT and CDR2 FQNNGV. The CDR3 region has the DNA TGTGCCAGCAGCTTAGTGGGACAGGGGGCTGGTGGCTACACCTTC. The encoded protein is CASSLVGQGAGGYTF.

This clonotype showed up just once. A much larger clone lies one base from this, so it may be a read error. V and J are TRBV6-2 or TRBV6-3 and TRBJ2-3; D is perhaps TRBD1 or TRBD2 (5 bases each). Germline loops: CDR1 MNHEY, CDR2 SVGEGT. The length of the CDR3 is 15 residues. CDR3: CASRVGTVDSDMQYF. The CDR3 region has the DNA TGTGCCAGCAGAGTGGGGACCGTGGACTCAGATATGCAGTATTTT.

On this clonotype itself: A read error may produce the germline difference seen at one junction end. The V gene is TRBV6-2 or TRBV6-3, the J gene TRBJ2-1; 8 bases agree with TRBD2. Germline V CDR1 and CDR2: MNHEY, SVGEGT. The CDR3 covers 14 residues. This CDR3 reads CASRTSDSYSEQFF. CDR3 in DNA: TGTGCCAGCAGGACTAGCGATTCCTACAGTGAGCAGTTCTTC.

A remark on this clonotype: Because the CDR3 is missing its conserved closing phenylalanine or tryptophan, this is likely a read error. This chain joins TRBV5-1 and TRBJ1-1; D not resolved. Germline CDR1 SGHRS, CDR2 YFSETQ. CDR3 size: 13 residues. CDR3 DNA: TGCGCCAGTAGCTTGGATAGGGCCACTGAAGCTTTCTCT. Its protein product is CASSLDRATEAFS.

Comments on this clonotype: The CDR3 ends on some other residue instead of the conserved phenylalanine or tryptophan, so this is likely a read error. CDR3 sequence (DNA): TGTGTCAGCAGTTCGTTTAGAGTAAACACTGAAGCTTTCATT. This translates into CVSSSFRVNTEAFI. The V call is TRBV12-3 or TRBV12-4, the J call TRBJ1-1, with D unresolved. CDR3 size: 14 residues.

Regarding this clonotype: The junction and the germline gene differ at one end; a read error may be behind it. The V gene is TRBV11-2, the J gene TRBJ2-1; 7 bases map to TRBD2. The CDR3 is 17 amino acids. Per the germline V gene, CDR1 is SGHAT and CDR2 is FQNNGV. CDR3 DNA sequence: TGTGTCAGCAGCTTAGGTCTGGTAGTGGGAGGGCCGAATGAGCAATTCTTC. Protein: CVSSLGLVVGGPNEQFF.

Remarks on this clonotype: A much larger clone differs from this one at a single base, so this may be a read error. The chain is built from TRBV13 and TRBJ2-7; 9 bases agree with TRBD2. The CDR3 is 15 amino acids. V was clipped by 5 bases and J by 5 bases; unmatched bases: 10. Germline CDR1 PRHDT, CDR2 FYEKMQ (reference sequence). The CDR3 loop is CASSPSGTSLHEQYF. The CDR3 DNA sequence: TGTGCCAGCAGCCCGTCCGGGACTAGCCTTCACGAGCAGTACTTC.

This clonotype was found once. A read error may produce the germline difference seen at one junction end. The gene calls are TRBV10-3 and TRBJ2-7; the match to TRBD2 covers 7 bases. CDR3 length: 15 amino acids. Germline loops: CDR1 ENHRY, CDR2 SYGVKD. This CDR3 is CAISESYGGFYEQYF. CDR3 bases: TGTGCCATCAGTGAGTCGTACGGGGGGTTCTACGAACAGTACTTC.

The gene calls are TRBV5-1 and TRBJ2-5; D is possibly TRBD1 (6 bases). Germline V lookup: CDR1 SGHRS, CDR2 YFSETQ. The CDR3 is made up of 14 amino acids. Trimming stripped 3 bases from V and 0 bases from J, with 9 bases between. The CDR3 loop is CASSSTGYQETQYF. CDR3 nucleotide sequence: TGCGCCAGCAGCTCAACAGGGTACCAAGAGACCCAGTACTTC. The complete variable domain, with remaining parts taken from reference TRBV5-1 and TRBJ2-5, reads KAGVTQTPRYLIKTRGQQVTLSCSPISGHRSVSWYQQTPGQGLQFLFEYFSETQRNKGNFPGRFSGRQFSNSRSEMNVSTLELGDSALYLCASSSTGYQETQYFGPGTRLLVL.

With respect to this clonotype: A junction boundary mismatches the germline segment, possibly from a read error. CDR3 coding DNA: TGCGCCAGCGGCCCCGGCGGGGCAGATACGCAGTATTTT. It translates to CASGPGGADTQYF. V usage is TRBV11-3 and J usage is TRBJ2-3, with a possible D match to TRBD2 (6 bases). This CDR3 is built from 13 residues. Looked up from germline, CDR1 is SGHNT and CDR2 is YENEEA.

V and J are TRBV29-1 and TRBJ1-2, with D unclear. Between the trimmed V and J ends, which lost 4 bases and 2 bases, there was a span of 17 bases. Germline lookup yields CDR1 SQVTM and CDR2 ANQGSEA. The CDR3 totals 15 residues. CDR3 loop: CSVVLFAAENYGYTF. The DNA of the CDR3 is TGCAGCGTTGTACTTTTTGCAGCCGAAAACTATGGCTACACCTTC.